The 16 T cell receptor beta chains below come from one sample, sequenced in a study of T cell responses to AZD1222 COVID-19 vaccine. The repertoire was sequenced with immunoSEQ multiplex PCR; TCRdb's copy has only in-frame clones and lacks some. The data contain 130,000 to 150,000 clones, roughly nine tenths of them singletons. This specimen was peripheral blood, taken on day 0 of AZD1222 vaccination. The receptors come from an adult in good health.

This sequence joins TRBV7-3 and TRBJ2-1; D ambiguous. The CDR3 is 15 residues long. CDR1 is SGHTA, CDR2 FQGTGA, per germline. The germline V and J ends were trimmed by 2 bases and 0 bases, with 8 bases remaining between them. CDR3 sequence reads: CASSLRPDSYNEQFF. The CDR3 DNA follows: TGTGCCAGCAGCTTACGGCCAGACTCCTACAATGAGCAGTTCTTC. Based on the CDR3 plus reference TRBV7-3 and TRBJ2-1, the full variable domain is GAGVSQTPSNKVTEKGKYVELRCDPISGHTALYWYRQSLGQGPEFLIYFQGTGAADDSGLPNDRFFAVRPEGSVSTLKIQRTERGDSAVYLCASSLRPDSYNEQFFGPGTRLTVL.

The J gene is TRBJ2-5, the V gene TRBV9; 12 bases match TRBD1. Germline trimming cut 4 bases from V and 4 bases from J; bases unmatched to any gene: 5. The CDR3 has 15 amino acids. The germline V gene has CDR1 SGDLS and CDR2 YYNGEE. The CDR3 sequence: CASSTGTGGRETQYF. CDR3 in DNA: TGTGCCAGCAGCACTGGGACAGGGGGCCGAGAGACCCAGTACTTC.

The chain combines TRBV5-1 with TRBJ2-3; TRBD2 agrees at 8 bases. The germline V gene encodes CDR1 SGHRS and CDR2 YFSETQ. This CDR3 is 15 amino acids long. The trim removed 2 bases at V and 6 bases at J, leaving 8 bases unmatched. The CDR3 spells CASSLYRGGQDTQYF. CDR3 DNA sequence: TGCGCCAGCAGCTTATATCGGGGGGGCCAGGATACGCAGTATTTT.

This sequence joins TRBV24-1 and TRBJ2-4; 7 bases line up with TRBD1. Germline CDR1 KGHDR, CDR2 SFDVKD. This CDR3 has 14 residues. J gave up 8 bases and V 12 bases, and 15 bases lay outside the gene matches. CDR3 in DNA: TGTGCCGCCTTAAGAACAGGGGTTGTCGACATTCAGTACTTC. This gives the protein CAALRTGVVDIQYF.

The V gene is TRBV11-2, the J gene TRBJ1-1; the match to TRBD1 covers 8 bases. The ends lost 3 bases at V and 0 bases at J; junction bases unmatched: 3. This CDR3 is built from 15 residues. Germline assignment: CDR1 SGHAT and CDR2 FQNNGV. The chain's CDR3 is CASSFGQGLNTEAFF. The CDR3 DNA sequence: TGTGCCAGCAGCTTCGGACAGGGTTTGAACACTGAAGCTTTCTTT.

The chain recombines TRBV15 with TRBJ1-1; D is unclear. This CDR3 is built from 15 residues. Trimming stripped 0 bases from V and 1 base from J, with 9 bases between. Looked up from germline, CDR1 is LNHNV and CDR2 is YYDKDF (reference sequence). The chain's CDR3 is CATSRDFVENTEAFF. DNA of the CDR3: TGTGCCACCAGCAGAGATTTTGTGGAGAACACTGAAGCTTTCTTT.

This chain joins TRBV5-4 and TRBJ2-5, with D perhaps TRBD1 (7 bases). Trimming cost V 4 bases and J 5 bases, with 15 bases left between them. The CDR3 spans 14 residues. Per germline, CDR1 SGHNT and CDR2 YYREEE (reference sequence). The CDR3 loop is CASSDPGGMETQYF. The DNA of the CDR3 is TGTGCCAGCAGCGATCCAGGGGGGATGGAGACCCAGTACTTC. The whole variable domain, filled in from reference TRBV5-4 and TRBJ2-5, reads ETGVTQSPTHLIKTRGQQVTLRCSSQSGHNTVSWYQQALGQGPQFIFQYYREEENGRGNFPPRFSGLQFPNYSSELNVNALELDDSALYLCASSDPGGMETQYFGPGTRLLVL.

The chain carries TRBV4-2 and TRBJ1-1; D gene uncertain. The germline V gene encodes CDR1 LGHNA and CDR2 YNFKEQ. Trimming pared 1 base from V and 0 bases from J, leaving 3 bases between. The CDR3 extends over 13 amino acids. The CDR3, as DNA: TGTGCCAGCAGCCAAGCGGTGAACACTGAAGCTTTCTTT. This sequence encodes CASSQAVNTEAFF.

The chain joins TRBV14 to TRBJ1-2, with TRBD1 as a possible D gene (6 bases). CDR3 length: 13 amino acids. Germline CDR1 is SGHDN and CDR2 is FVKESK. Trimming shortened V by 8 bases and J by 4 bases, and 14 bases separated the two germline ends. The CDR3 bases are TGTGCCAGCGAAGTCGGGGGCGGCTATGGCTACACCTTC. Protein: CASEVGGGYGYTF.

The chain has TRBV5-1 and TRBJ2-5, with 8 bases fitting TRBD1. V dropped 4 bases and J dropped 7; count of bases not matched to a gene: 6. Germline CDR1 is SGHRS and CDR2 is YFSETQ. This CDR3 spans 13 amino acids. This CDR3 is CASSTGQGGTQYF. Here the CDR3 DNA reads TGCGCCAGCAGCACCGGACAGGGTGGGACCCAGTACTTC. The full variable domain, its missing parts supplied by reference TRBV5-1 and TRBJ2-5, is KAGVTQTPRYLIKTRGQQVTLSCSPISGHRSVSWYQQTPGQGLQFLFEYFSETQRNKGNFPGRFSGRQFSNSRSEMNVSTLELGDSALYLCASSTGQGGTQYFGPGTRLLVL.

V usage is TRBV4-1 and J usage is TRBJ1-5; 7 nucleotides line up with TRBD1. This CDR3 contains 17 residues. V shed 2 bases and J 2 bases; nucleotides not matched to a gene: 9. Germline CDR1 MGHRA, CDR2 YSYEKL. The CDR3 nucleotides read TGCGCCAGCAGCCAAAACTGGGGACAGAGGGGCAATCAGCCCCAGCATTTT. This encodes CASSQNWGQRGNQPQHF.

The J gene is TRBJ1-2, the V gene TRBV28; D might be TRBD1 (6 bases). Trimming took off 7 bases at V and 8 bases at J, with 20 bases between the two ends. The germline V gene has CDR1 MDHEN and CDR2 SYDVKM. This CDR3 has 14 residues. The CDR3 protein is CASNTPLGARGYTF. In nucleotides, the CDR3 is TGTGCCAGCAATACCCCCTTGGGGGCGCGCGGCTACACCTTC.

The chain's CDR3 is CASSGQGYNSPLHF. For the CDR3, the DNA is TGTGCCAGCAGCGGACAGGGATATAATTCACCCCTCCACTTT. The chain has TRBV2 and TRBJ1-6, with 8 bases fitting TRBD1. The junction had 2 bases not matched to a gene; V was cut back by 6 bases and J by 4 bases. Germline V gene sequence: CDR1 SNHLY, CDR2 FYNNEI. The CDR3 runs 14 residues.

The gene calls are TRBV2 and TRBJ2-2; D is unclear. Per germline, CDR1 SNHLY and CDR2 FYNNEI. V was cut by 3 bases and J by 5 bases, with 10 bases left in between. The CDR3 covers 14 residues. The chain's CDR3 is CASSESLSTGELFF. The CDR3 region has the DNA TGTGCCAGCAGTGAGTCCCTAAGTACCGGGGAGCTGTTTTTT.

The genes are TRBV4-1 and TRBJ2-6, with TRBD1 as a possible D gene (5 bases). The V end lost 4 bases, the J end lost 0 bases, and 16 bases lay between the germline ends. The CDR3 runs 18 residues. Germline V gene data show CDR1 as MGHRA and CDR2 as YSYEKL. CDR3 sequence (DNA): TGCGCCAGCAGCCCATACCGACAGCCTCTCTCTGGGGCCAACGTCCTGACTTTC. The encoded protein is CASSPYRQPLSGANVLTF.

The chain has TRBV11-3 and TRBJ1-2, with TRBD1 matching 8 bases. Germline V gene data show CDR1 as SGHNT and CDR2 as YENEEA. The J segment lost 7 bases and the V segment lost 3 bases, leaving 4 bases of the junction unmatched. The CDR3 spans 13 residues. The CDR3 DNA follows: TGTGCCAGCAGCTTGGACAGGGTCTCTGGCTACACCTTC. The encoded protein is CASSLDRVSGYTF.